This T cell receptor beta chain was sequenced for a study of blood T cell repertoires in COVID-19. CDR3 length equals 18 residues. The V segment lost 0 bases and the J segment 0 bases; nucleotides outside the gene matches: 8. The V gene's germline CDR1 is ENHRY and CDR2 SYGVKD. Per the authors' pipeline: Nucleated cell number was recorded as an estimate derived from reference gene primer amplification. Assay: immunoSEQ multiplex PCR; the TCRdb copy retains only in-frame clones and omits some. V, J and clone size reflect that table, while D and trimming were determined from the DNA. This repertoire shows fewer than 400,000 clones, 92% found once; its top ten account for 18%.

The TCR comes from a woman between 25 and 40 years old who had recovered from COVID-19. The V and J genes are TRBV10-3 and TRBJ2-3; 8 bases are shared with TRBD2. Sequences were obtained from PBMCs or T cells enriched from blood (not recorded which). CDR3 coding DNA: TGTGCCATCAGTGAGTCGACGCTAGCGGGCGCTAGCACAGATACGCAGTATTTT. The encoded protein is CAISESTLAGASTDTQYF.